This T cell receptor (beta chain) was captured in a study of read filtering for tumor transcriptome and immune sequencing. V was trimmed by 8 bases and J by 0 bases, leaving 14 bases between them. CDR3 size: 14 residues. In germline, CDR1 is DFQATT, CDR2 SNEGSKA (reference sequence). There are many counts of this clonotype. Molecular barcoded adaptors covering alpha/delta and beta/gamma chains were used on roughly 400 ng RNA. Via MiXCR, TCRdb re-called the reads, giving one row per CDR3 protein. The sample has 60,000 to 75,000 distinct CDR3 sequences; approximately 19% are singletons. Material for sequencing was a population of CD138-negative cells sorted from bone marrow. The source of this sequence is a donor at least 40 years old with multiple myeloma. The chain recombines TRBV20-1 with TRBJ2-1; D is unresolved. The CDR3 bases are TGCAGTACGAGAGCCTCAAGCTCCTACAATGAGCAGTTCTTC. As protein: CSTRASSSYNEQFF.